Listed below are T cell receptor beta chains from one sample, sequenced in a study of pediatric ulcerative colitis. This table comes from immunoSEQ multiplex PCR, and its TCRdb copy is limited to in-frame clones, with some not included. The table shows about 32,000 clones, with around 80% occurring only once. The sample was blood. These receptors came from a boy aged 5-17 years with severe ulcerative colitis. Each CDR3 is given with its conserved first and last residue. D genes are given only for firm matches. Clone size is stated in some rows and not others, as once, few, many or a class when expanded.

NA | TRBJ2-4 | TRBV19 | NA | TGTGCCAGTAGTACAGGGTCCCGGGCCAAAAACATTCAGTACTTC | CASSTGSRAKNIQYF
TRBD2 | TRBJ2-7 | TRBV6-5 | once | TGTGCCAGCACCGAAAGGGGAGGGAGGGGCTACGAGCAGTACTTC | CASTERGGRGYEQYF
NA | TRBJ1-2 | TRBV11-2 | NA | TGTGCCAGCAGTTCAGGGAGGGATTGGGATGGCTACACCTTC | CASSSGRDWDGYTF
NA | TRBJ2-4 | TRBV29-1 | NA | TGCAGCGTTGAAGATGGGACAAGTGTAGCCAAAAACATTCAGTACTTC | CSVEDGTSVAKNIQYF
TRBD1 | TRBJ1-2 | TRBV19 | NA | TGCGCCACTAGGGACAGGGGGCTAAACTATGGCTACACCTTC | CATRDRGLNYGYTF
NA | TRBJ2-5 | TRBV9 | NA | TGTGCCAGCAGCTATTCGGGGAGCCAAGAGACCCAGTACTTC | CASSYSGSQETQYF
TRBD2 | TRBJ2-7 | TRBV6-6 | NA | TGTGCCAGCAAAGTCCATAGCGGGGTGGCCTACGAGCAGTACTTC | CASKVHSGVAYEQYF
TRBD1 | TRBJ2-5 | TRBV7-7 | NA | TGTGCTAGCAGCAGGGGGCGAACCGTCGTCGGAGAGACCCAGTACTTC | CASSRGRTVVGETQYF
NA | TRBJ1-1 | TRBV4-2 | NA | TGTGCCAGCAGCCAAGCCCCAGGGTCGGACACTGAAGCTTTCTTT | CASSQAPGSDTEAFF
NA | TRBJ2-1 | TRBV7-3 | NA | TGTGCCAGCAGCCCCTCGCCTAGACTGGGCGGGGATGAGCAGTTCTTC | CASSPSPRLGGDEQFF
TRBD1 | TRBJ1-1 | TRBV10-3 | few | TGTGCCATCAGTGAGGGACAGGGGGCTGCTGCTTTCTTT | CAISEGQGAAAFF
NA | TRBJ2-5 | TRBV19 | NA | TGTGCCAGTAGTCAGGGGACACTGAAGTACTTC | CASSQGTLKYF
NA | TRBJ1-1 | TRBV6-1 | NA | TGTGCCAGCAGACCTACAGCTAACACTGAAGCTTTCTTT | CASRPTANTEAFF
NA | TRBJ2-3 | TRBV6-6 | NA | TGTGCCAGCAGTCTCCGACGACCTAGCACAGATACGCAGTATTTT | CASSLRRPSTDTQYF
NA | TRBJ2-6 | TRBV19 | NA | TGTGCCAGTAGTACGGGACAATTCTCTGGGGCCAACGTCCTGACTTTC | CASSTGQFSGANVLTF
TRBD1 | TRBJ2-7 | TRBV6-1 | few | TGTGCCAGCGGGACAGGGGGCAGTTACGAGCAGTACTTC | CASGTGGSYEQYF
NA | TRBJ1-1 | TRBV7-2 | NA | TGTGCCAGCAGCTTACAGAACACTGAAGCTTTCTTT | CASSLQNTEAFF
NA | TRBJ2-1 | TRBV6-5 | once | TGTGCCAGCAGTTACGATGGGAGCTCCTACAATGAGCAGTTCTTC | CASSYDGSSYNEQFF
TRBD2 | TRBJ2-5 | TRBV4-3 | NA | TGCGCCAGCAGCCAGCGGACTAGCGGGGGATTGTACCAAGAGACCCAGTACTTC | CASSQRTSGGLYQETQYF
NA | TRBJ1-1 | TRBV6-6 | NA | TGTGCCAGCATTACTGATTTGACGACTGAAGCTTTCTTT | CASITDLTTEAFF
NA | TRBJ1-2 | TRBV6-6 | medium-sized | TGTGCCAGCAGCCCCACTCCAACAAACTATGGCTACACCTTC | CASSPTPTNYGYTF
NA | TRBJ2-3 | TRBV7-2 | few | TGTGCCAGCAGCTTGTGGGGGAGCACAGATACGCAGTATTTT | CASSLWGSTDTQYF
NA | TRBJ1-6 | TRBV7-9 | few | TGTGCCAGCAGCACGCAGGGTTATAATTCACCCCTCCACTTT | CASSTQGYNSPLHF
NA | TRBJ2-1 | TRBV20-1 | NA | TGCAGTGCTAGAGTGTACAATGAGCAGTTCTTC | CSARVYNEQFF
TRBD2 | TRBJ2-1 | TRBV6-4 | NA | TGTGCCAGCAGTGAACAACCGGTGGCTAGCGGGGCGGAGCAGTTCTTC | CASSEQPVASGAEQFF
TRBD1 | TRBJ2-3 | TRBV5-1 | NA | TGCGCCAGCAGCCAGACAGGGGGCGGCACAGATACGCAGTATTTT | CASSQTGGGTDTQYF
TRBD1 | TRBJ2-4 | TRBV7-8 | NA | TGTGCCAGCAGCGGGAGCAACAGGGGAAACATTCAGTACTTC | CASSGSNRGNIQYF
NA | TRBJ2-6 | TRBV7-3 | NA | TGTGCCAGCAGCCCGACAGGACGCACCTCTGGGGCCAACGTCCTGACTTTC | CASSPTGRTSGANVLTF
NA | TRBJ2-1 | TRBV11-2 | NA | TGTGCCACTGGGGTAGGGAATGAGCAGTTCTTC | CATGVGNEQFF
TRBD2 | TRBJ2-3 | TRBV9 | NA | TGTGCCAGCAGTGCCCGGGCTAGCGGGGGGTTTAGCACAGATACGCAGTATTTT | CASSARASGGFSTDTQYF
NA | TRBJ2-1 | TRBV7-3 | NA | TGTGCCAGCAGCCCGCTGAACAGCGGATACAATGAGCAGTTCTTC | CASSPLNSGYNEQFF
NA | TRBJ1-2 | TRBV7-2 | NA | TGTGCCAGCAGCTCCTCCTGGCGGTTTCCTAACTATGGCTACACCTTC | CASSSSWRFPNYGYTF
NA | TRBJ2-7 | TRBV7-8 | NA | TGTGCCAGCAGCTTATGGGGGGATGGCTACGAGCAGTACTTC | CASSLWGDGYEQYF
TRBD1 | TRBJ1-5 | TRBV29-1 | NA | TGCAGCGTTGCTGCGGGACAGGGGATGGAGCCCCAGCATTTT | CSVAAGQGMEPQHF
NA | TRBJ2-1 | TRBV9 | NA | TGTGCCAGCAGCGTCCGCGGGGAAGACAATGAGCAGTTCTTC | CASSVRGEDNEQFF
NA | TRBJ2-7 | TRBV4-1 | few | TGCGCCAGCAGCCAAGATCGAGCCTACGAGCAGTACTTC | CASSQDRAYEQYF
NA | TRBJ2-7 | TRBV21-1 | NA | TGTGCCAGCAGCGGCAACCGAAGGAGCTCCTACGAGCAGTACTTC | CASSGNRRSSYEQYF
TRBD1 | TRBJ1-1 | TRBV19 | NA | TGTGCCATTAGACAGGGGGCGGCTGAAGCTTTCTTT | CAIRQGAAEAFF
NA | TRBJ1-2 | TRBV30 | NA | TGTGCCTGGTCGCCGGGAATTTCGGGGGGCTACACCTTC | CAWSPGISGGYTF
TRBD1 | TRBJ2-7 | TRBV10-3 | NA | TGTGCCACCGGGACAGGTACCCTGCTCGAGCAGTACTTC | CATGTGTLLEQYF
NA | TRBJ1-6 | TRBV27 | NA | TGTGCCAGCAGTTTCGGGGAGATTTCACCCCTCCACTTT | CASSFGEISPLHF
NA | TRBJ1-6 | TRBV5-6 | NA | TGTGCCAGCAGCTTGCTGAACTCCTATAATTCACCCCTCCACTTT | CASSLLNSYNSPLHF
TRBD2 | TRBJ2-6 | TRBV5-5 | NA | TGTGCCAGCAGCCCGCGGGGGGACATTATGGCTTTCTCTGGGGCCAACGTCCTGACTTTC | CASSPRGDIMAFSGANVLTF
TRBD2 | TRBJ2-5 | TRBV5-4 | once | TGTGCCAGCAGCCCGGGACTAGCGGGGGGACCACAAGAGACCCAGTACTTC | CASSPGLAGGPQETQYF
TRBD2 | TRBJ2-1 | TRBV7-9 | NA | TGTGCCAGCAGCTTGTCTAGCGGGGACAATGAGCAGTTCTTC | CASSLSSGDNEQFF
NA | TRBJ1-3 | TRBV4-3 | NA | TGCGCCAGCAGCCAAGAGTCCCCTTTATATAGAAACACCATATATTTT | CASSQESPLYRNTIYF
NA | TRBJ1-5 | TRBV6-5 | NA | TGTGCCAGCACTTTGGACAGCAATCAGCCCCAGCATTTT | CASTLDSNQPQHF
TRBD1 | TRBJ1-2 | TRBV4-1 | NA | TGCGCCAGCAGCCAAGGACAGGGGATAGGCGGCTACACCTTC | CASSQGQGIGGYTF
TRBD2 | TRBJ2-2 | TRBV9 | once | TGTGCCAGCAGCGCCACTAGCGGGGGGCGGGCCGGGGAGCTGTTTTTT | CASSATSGGRAGELFF
NA | TRBJ1-2 | TRBV6-5 | NA | TGTGCCAGCAGACCCCGGGGAAACTATGGCTACACCTTC | CASRPRGNYGYTF
NA | TRBJ2-3 | TRBV7-9 | NA | TGTGCCAGCAGCCGACGGGGGGCCTCAGATACGCAGTATTTT | CASSRRGASDTQYF
NA | TRBJ2-7 | TRBV4-1 | NA | TGCGCCAGCAGCCCCCGCCCGTCCGAGCAGTACTTC | CASSPRPSEQYF
NA | TRBJ1-2 | TRBV9 | NA | TGTGCCAGCAGCGTTGGTGTGGAGAGAGTGAACTATGGCTACACCTTC | CASSVGVERVNYGYTF
NA | TRBJ1-5 | TRBV5-8 | few | TGTGCCAGCAGCTTGGAGAAGGATCAGCCCCAGCATTTT | CASSLEKDQPQHF
NA | TRBJ1-6 | TRBV5-8 | NA | TGTGCCAGCAGCGCCGCAGGGAGCTCCTATAATTCACCCCTCCACTTT | CASSAAGSSYNSPLHF
NA | TRBJ2-1 | TRBV7-9 | NA | TGTGCCAGCAGCCCACAGGGGGGGGCTATCTACAATGAGCAGTTCTTC | CASSPQGGAIYNEQFF
TRBD1 | TRBJ1-6 | TRBV6-5 | NA | TGTGCCAGCACCACCGGGACAGGGCGCAGTCCCCTCCACTTT | CASTTGTGRSPLHF